These 10 T cell receptor beta chains were sequenced from one sample in a study of blood T cell repertoires in COVID-19. Assay: immunoSEQ multiplex PCR; the TCRdb copy retains only in-frame clones and omits some. The data show 290,000 or so clones, with approximately 86% seen just once and over 1% held by the top ten. Material for sequencing was peripheral blood. Every receptor here comes from a man between 65 and 85 years old with acute or convalescent COVID-19.

The chain uses TRBV28 and TRBJ2-7; 8 bases align to TRBD1. The CDR3 is 13 residues long. Germline CDR1 and CDR2: MDHEN and SYDVKM. The V segment lost 5 bases and the J segment 5 bases; nucleotides outside the gene matches: 5. The CDR3 sequence is CASSQGALDEQYF. The DNA for the CDR3 is TGTGCCAGCAGTCAGGGGGCGCTGGACGAGCAGTACTTC.

In this sample, this clone turned up once. The chain carries TRBV9 and TRBJ2-5; 13 bases fit TRBD2. Germline V gives CDR1 SGDLS, CDR2 YYNGEE. This CDR3 contains 14 residues. The trim removed 3 bases at V and 7 bases at J, leaving 3 bases unmatched. This chain's CDR3 is CASSATSGRGTQYF. The CDR3 DNA reads as TGTGCCAGCAGCGCTACTAGCGGGAGGGGGACCCAGTACTTC.

The gene calls are TRBV5-1 and TRBJ2-1, with TRBD2 matching 7 bases. The CDR3 runs to 17 residues. Germline assignment: CDR1 SGHRS and CDR2 YFSETQ. V shed 4 bases and J 7 bases; nucleotides not matched to a gene: 17. The CDR3 spells CASSEESGGGVSNEQFF. Here the CDR3 DNA reads TGCGCCAGCAGCGAGGAAAGTGGCGGGGGAGTTAGTAATGAGCAGTTCTTC.

CDR3 coding DNA: TGTGCCAGCAGTCACCGACTAGCGGGAGTTTTGGACACCGGGGAGCTGTTTTTT. Its translation: CASSHRLAGVLDTGELFF. The chain joins TRBV27 to TRBJ2-2, with 12 bases identical to TRBD2. This CDR3 is built from 18 residues. Germline loops: CDR1 MNHEY, CDR2 SMNVEV (reference sequence). Trimming removed 5 bases from V and 3 bases from J; junction bases left unmatched: 10.

The chain carries TRBV28 and TRBJ2-2; 8 bases are a match to TRBD1. Germline trimming cut 5 bases from V and 4 bases from J; bases unmatched to any gene: 6. Germline CDR1 reads MDHEN; CDR2 reads SYDVKM. The CDR3 consists of 15 residues. This CDR3 is CASSVPGQATGELFF. The CDR3 DNA sequence: TGTGCCAGCAGTGTGCCGGGACAGGCCACCGGGGAGCTGTTTTTT. The full variable domain, rest sourced from reference TRBV28 and TRBJ2-2, is DVKVTQSSRYLVKRTGEKVFLECVQDMDHENMFWYRQDPGLGLRLIYFSYDVKMKEKGDIPEGYSVSREKKERFSLILESASTNQTSMYLCASSVPGQATGELFFGEGSRLTVL.

There are a few counts of this clone. The genes are TRBV7-2 and TRBJ2-1, with 7 bases fitting TRBD1. Germline V gene lookup returns CDR1 SGHTA and CDR2 FQGNSA. Losses at the gene ends were 5 bases for V and 1 base for J; bases not matched to a gene: 5. The CDR3 loop spans 15 amino acids. CDR3 nucleotide sequence: TGTGCCAGCAGCCCAGACAGGGCATCCTACAATGAGCAGTTCTTC. This gives the protein CASSPDRASYNEQFF. The whole variable domain, filled in from reference TRBV7-2 and TRBJ2-1, reads GAGVSQSPSNKVTEKGKDVELRCDPISGHTALYWYRQSLGQGLEFLIYFQGNSAPDKSGLPSDRFSAERTGGSVSTLTIQRTQQEDSAVYLCASSPDRASYNEQFFGPGTRLTVL.

The chain links TRBV4-3 to TRBJ1-1; D unclear. Per the germline V gene, CDR1 is LGHNA and CDR2 is YSLEER. CDR3 length equals 16 residues. V was shortened by 1 base and J by 7 bases, with 19 bases between the two germline ends. CDR3: CASSQALGRGSSEAFF. In nucleotides, the CDR3 is TGCGCCAGCAGCCAAGCCTTGGGAAGAGGGAGTAGTGAAGCTTTCTTT.

The chain is built from TRBV6-2 or TRBV6-3 and TRBJ2-6; 9 nucleotides align to TRBD1. This CDR3 spans 17 amino acids. Per the germline V gene, CDR1 is MNHEY and CDR2 is SVGEGT. V trimming: 5 bases; J trimming: 0 bases; junction bases outside the gene matches: 5. The CDR3, as DNA: TGTGCCAGCAGTAGGGACAGGGAACTCTCTGGGGCCAACGTCCTGACTTTC. Protein sequence: CASSRDRELSGANVLTF.

The CDR3 here is CSVEPGGNGYTF. DNA for the CDR3: TGCAGCGTTGAACCAGGGGGCAATGGCTACACCTTC. The chain recombines TRBV29-1 with TRBJ1-2; 8 bases match TRBD1. This CDR3 has 12 amino acids. The germline V gene has CDR1 SQVTM and CDR2 ANQGSEA. V lost 2 bases and J lost 6; bases outside the gene matches: 2.

This chain connects TRBV29-1 to TRBJ2-2; 9 bases are shared with TRBD2. The CDR3 consists of 13 residues. Trimming removed 6 bases from V and 6 bases from J; junction bases left unmatched: 5. Germline CDR1 SQVTM, CDR2 ANQGSEA. For the CDR3, the DNA is TGCAGCGTGGTAGCGGGAGATCCCGGGGAGCTGTTTTTT. Translating gives CSVVAGDPGELFF.